These 11 T cell receptor beta chains were sequenced from one sample in a study of cytotoxic CD8 clonotypes in ibrutinib-treated CLL. Clones were sequenced by immunoSEQ multiplex PCR, and TCRdb holds only the in-frame ones, with some missing. The sample has tens of thousands of clones, about 82% seen once. Sequencing was performed on PBMCs, taken before ibrutinib treatment. These receptors were obtained from a human donor with chronic lymphocytic leukemia.

This clone appeared once. The V and J genes are TRBV5-1 and TRBJ2-3; 10 nucleotides match TRBD2. Trimming took 2 bases from V and 4 from J; bases not matched to a gene: 4. CDR3 length: 15 residues. The germline gives CDR1 SGHRS, CDR2 YFSETQ. Here the CDR3 DNA reads TGCGCCAGCAGCTTACCTAGCGGGAGTTCAGATACGCAGTATTTT. Translated: CASSLPSGSSDTQYF.

The chain has TRBV27 and TRBJ2-3; D is uncertain. The germline V gene has CDR1 MNHEY and CDR2 SMNVEV (reference sequence). CDR3 length equals 16 residues. The V and J ends lost 6 bases and 5 bases respectively, with 21 bases between them. The CDR3 here is CASRADVRQGRDTQYF. The CDR3 DNA reads TGTGCCAGCAGGGCGGACGTCCGACAAGGACGAGATACGCAGTATTTT.

The chain couples TRBV1 to TRBJ2-1; TRBD2 was called by the table and not checked on the DNA. TRBV1 is a listed pseudogene. The CDR3 runs 15 residues. The CDR3 nucleotides read TGCACCAGCAGCCAAAGGGCTAGCGGGAAGGGTGAGCAGTTCTTC. This encodes CTSSQRASGKGEQFF.

This clone appeared a few times. V and J are TRBV27 and TRBJ1-2, with D unclear. Germline CDR1 reads MNHEY; CDR2 reads SMNVEV (reference sequence). CDR3 length equals 13 residues. V lost 3 bases to trimming and J lost 7 bases, with 12 bases between them. For the CDR3, the DNA is TGTGCCAGCAGTTTTAGAGCGGTGGGTGGCTACACCTTC. It translates to CASSFRAVGGYTF.

The V and J genes are TRBV6-1 and TRBJ1-2; 7 positions agree with TRBD1. The V and J ends lost 1 base and 8 bases, in that order; junction bases with no gene match: 13. Per germline, CDR1 MNHNS and CDR2 SASEGT. This CDR3 is 16 amino acids long. CDR3 bases: TGTGCCAGCAGTGAAGTATTAAGGGGGCGGACGGAAGGCTACACCTTC. The encoded protein is CASSEVLRGRTEGYTF.

The chain employs TRBV5-1 and TRBJ2-7; TRBD2 matches 12 bases. CDR3 length: 16 amino acids. V gave up 0 bases and J gave up 2 bases; unmatched junction bases: 3. Germline V gene sequence: CDR1 SGHRS, CDR2 YFSETQ. CDR3: CASSLARTSGTYEQYF. The CDR3 DNA follows: TGCGCCAGCAGCTTGGCTAGGACTAGCGGGACCTACGAGCAGTACTTC.

CDR3 nucleotide sequence: TGTGCCAGCAGCTGGACAACTGGGGATGAGCAGTTCTTC. Encoded protein: CASSWTTGDEQFF. This sequence joins TRBV11-1 and TRBJ2-1, with a tentative D call TRBD1 (5 bases). Germline-derived CDR1 and CDR2 are SGHAT and FQDESV (reference sequence). The germline V and J ends were trimmed by 4 bases and 8 bases, with 12 bases remaining between them. CDR3 length: 13 amino acids.

This chain joins TRBV28 and TRBJ1-2, with a tentative D call TRBD1 (5 bases). The CDR3 loop spans 13 amino acids. Germline loops: CDR1 MDHEN, CDR2 SYDVKM. V shed 3 bases and J shed 4 bases, with 9 bases lying between them. CDR3 DNA sequence: TGTGCCAGCAGTTTGGAAGGGGCCTATGGCTACACCTTC. This sequence encodes CASSLEGAYGYTF.

This chain uses TRBV7-2 with TRBJ2-7; 8 bases align to TRBD1. Trimming took 5 bases from V and 0 from J; bases not matched to a gene: 9. Per the germline V gene, CDR1 is SGHTA and CDR2 is FQGNSA. The length of the CDR3 is 16 residues. The CDR3 loop reads CASSQPETGDSYEQYF. The CDR3 DNA reads as TGTGCCAGCAGCCAGCCCGAGACAGGGGACTCCTACGAGCAGTACTTC.

This chain uses TRBV5-6 with TRBJ2-4, with 8 bases that match TRBD1. V lost 3 bases to trimming and J lost 4 bases; unmatched junction nucleotides: 9. Germline lookup yields CDR1 SGHDT and CDR2 YYEEEE. The CDR3 has 16 amino acids. CDR3 amino acids: CASSSTPQGGKNIQYF. The CDR3 nucleotides are TGTGCCAGCAGCTCGACCCCACAGGGGGGTAAAAACATTCAGTACTTC.

The chain recombines TRBV28 with TRBJ2-1; no clear D. Trimming took 1 base from V and 5 from J, leaving 9 bases between them. The CDR3 covers 14 residues. Germline CDR1 MDHEN, CDR2 SYDVKM. CDR3 amino acids: CASSLSWQNNEQFF. The DNA of the CDR3 is TGTGCCAGCAGTTTATCTTGGCAGAACAATGAGCAGTTCTTC.